This is a list of T cell receptor beta chains from one sample in a study of blood T cell repertoires in COVID-19. Profiled with immunoSEQ multiplex PCR; TCRdb holds only in-frame clones, not every one. The sample includes over 250,000 clones, roughly 90% seen only once; the top ten take 1.9%. The sequenced material came from PBMCs or T cells enriched from blood (not recorded which). The receptors originated from a woman between 55 and 75 years old who had recovered from COVID-19. Each CDR3 is given with its conserved first and last residue. D genes are given only for firm matches. A clone size is listed for some rows: how often the clone was seen (once, few, many), or a class if it is expanded.

v_gene	j_gene	abundance	d_gene	CDR3nt	CDR3aa
TRBV10-3	TRBJ2-2	-	TRBD2	TGTGCCTCCAGAGGGATGGCGGGGGGCACCGGGGAGCTGTTTTTT	CASRGMAGGTGELFF
TRBV3-1/TRBV3-2	TRBJ1-2	-	TRBD1	TGTGCCAGCAGCCAAGATTGGACAGGGGGCTCTGGCTACACCTTC	CASSQDWTGGSGYTF
TRBV2	TRBJ1-1	-	-	TGTGCCAGCAGCCGCATTTCGACTGCGGACACTGAAGCTTTCTTT	CASSRISTADTEAFF
TRBV6-4	TRBJ2-3	-	TRBD1	TGTGCCAGCAGTGCTGGGACAGGGGGGGATACGCAGTATTTT	CASSAGTGGDTQYF
TRBV4-2	TRBJ1-6	-	-	TGTGCCAGCAGCCCACCATCCGTAGACGGGTTCTCCTCACCCCTCCACTTT	CASSPPSVDGFSSPLHF
TRBV6-5	TRBJ2-7	-	TRBD1	TGTGCCAGCAGTTACACGGGACAGGGGGCCTACGAGCAGTACTTC	CASSYTGQGAYEQYF
TRBV7-9	TRBJ1-1	-	-	TGTGCCAGCAGCCCGAGAGTGAACACTGAAGCTTTCTTT	CASSPRVNTEAFF
TRBV5-6	TRBJ1-3	few	-	TGTGCCAGCAGCAAGAGAGATTCTGGAAACACCATATATTTT	CASSKRDSGNTIYF
TRBV27	TRBJ2-7	-	-	TGTGCCAGCAGTTTATTGAACAGTTACGAGCAGTACTTC	CASSLLNSYEQYF
TRBV19	TRBJ2-7	-	TRBD1	TGTGCCAGTAGTCCAAAGACAGGGAAAGTGTGGTACGAGCAGTACTTC	CASSPKTGKVWYEQYF
TRBV3-1/TRBV3-2	TRBJ2-7	-	TRBD2	TGTGCCAGCAGCCATTTAGCGGGAGATGTTGAGCAGTACTTC	CASSHLAGDVEQYF
TRBV28	TRBJ2-7	few	-	TGTGCCAGCAGTTTACTGGGAGGCCATATAGAGCAGTACTTC	CASSLLGGHIEQYF
TRBV7-8	TRBJ1-6	-	-	TGTGCCAGCAGCTCAGAAAGGGTGACTGGGGGGTATAATTCACCCCTCCACTTT	CASSSERVTGGYNSPLHF
TRBV7-9	TRBJ2-1	few	TRBD2	TGTGCCAGCAGCATTACTAGCGGAGGGGGGTTCCAATTCAATGAGCAGTTCTTC	CASSITSGGGFQFNEQFF
TRBV7-9	TRBJ2-1	once	TRBD2	TGTGCCAGCAGCTCGGGACTAGCGGGAGACCATGAGCAGTTCTTC	CASSSGLAGDHEQFF
TRBV29-1	TRBJ1-1	-	TRBD1	TGCAGCGTTGAGACGGGACAGGGCACTGAAGCTTTCTTT	CSVETGQGTEAFF
TRBV24-1	TRBJ2-5	-	-	TGTGCCACCAGTGATTTGGGGTGGGCAGGTGGCCAAGAGACCCAGTACTTC	CATSDLGWAGGQETQYF
TRBV5-5	TRBJ1-3	-	-	TGTGCCAGCAGCTTGGTGTCAAACGTGAGGGGAAACACCATATATTTT	CASSLVSNVRGNTIYF
TRBV9	TRBJ2-5	-	TRBD2	TGTGCCAGCACAGGTAGCGGGGGGGCCGGAGAGACCCAGTACTTC	CASTGSGGAGETQYF
TRBV5-4	TRBJ1-2	-	TRBD1	TGTGCCAGCAGCCAGCCGCATACAGGGGGGTATGGCTACACCTTC	CASSQPHTGGYGYTF
TRBV6-5	TRBJ1-1	-	TRBD1	TGTGCCAGCAGCAGGGGGAGGAACACTGAAGCTTTCTTT	CASSRGRNTEAFF
TRBV18	TRBJ1-2	-	TRBD1	TGTGCCAGCTCACCTAGACAGGGAAGAGATGGCTACACCTTC	CASSPRQGRDGYTF
TRBV28	TRBJ2-2	-	-	TGTGCCAGCAGTTTTAGAGGGAGTACCGGGGAGCTGTTTTTT	CASSFRGSTGELFF
TRBV7-9	TRBJ2-3	-	TRBD2	TGTGCCAGCAGCTTGGGTGGGACTAATGCAGATACGCAGTATTTT	CASSLGGTNADTQYF
TRBV28	TRBJ1-4	-	-	TGTGCCAGCAGCCCCAATTTCGGTTCCCTTAATGAAAAACTGTTTTTT	CASSPNFGSLNEKLFF
TRBV28	TRBJ1-5	-	TRBD1	TGTGCCAGCAGTGGGACAGGGGGATTAGGCGATCAGCCCCAGCATTTT	CASSGTGGLGDQPQHF
TRBV7-9	TRBJ2-6	-	-	TGTGCCAGCAGCCCCACAGGGAGGGGTGGGGCCAACGTCCTGACTTTC	CASSPTGRGGANVLTF
TRBV11-3	TRBJ1-5	-	-	TGTGCCAGCAGCTTAAGCGATAATCAGCCCCAGCATTTT	CASSLSDNQPQHF
TRBV18	TRBJ1-1	-	-	TGTGCCAGCTCACCCCAGAATCTGAACACTGAAGCTTTCTTT	CASSPQNLNTEAFF
TRBV19	TRBJ1-1	-	-	TGTGCCAGTAGTATAAATGAGCTGAACACTGAAGCTTTCTTT	CASSINELNTEAFF
TRBV5-1	TRBJ2-1	-	TRBD2	TGCGCCAGCAGCATGTCTAGCGGGCCTAATGAGCAGTTCTTC	CASSMSSGPNEQFF
TRBV5-4	TRBJ2-7	-	TRBD2	TGTGCCAGCAGCCAGACTAGCCCCTACGAGCAGTACTTC	CASSQTSPYEQYF
TRBV28	TRBJ1-5	-	-	TGTGCCAGCAATGCGCAGGTCAATCAGCCCCAGCATTTT	CASNAQVNQPQHF
TRBV7-9	TRBJ2-1	-	TRBD2	TGTGCCAGCAGCCCTAGCGGGACCTACAATGAGCAGTTCTTC	CASSPSGTYNEQFF
TRBV5-1	TRBJ1-6	-	TRBD1	TGCGCCAGCAGCTTGGCCGGACAGGAGTATTCACCCCTCCACTTT	CASSLAGQEYSPLHF
TRBV27	TRBJ2-7	-	TRBD2	TGTGCCAGCAGTTACCAGCGGGAGTCCTACGAGCAGTACTTC	CASSYQRESYEQYF
TRBV5-1	TRBJ1-1	-	-	TGCGCCAGCACCAGACTACCGGAGGGGAACACTGAAGCTTTCTTT	CASTRLPEGNTEAFF
TRBV5-8	TRBJ1-5	-	TRBD1	TGTGCCAGCAGCTTGAACACAGGGGCCGCATATAGCAATCAGCCCCAGCATTTT	CASSLNTGAAYSNQPQHF
TRBV24-1	TRBJ1-6	-	TRBD1	TGTGCCACCAGCGAAGGGACAGGGAGGGATTCACCCCTCCACTTT	CATSEGTGRDSPLHF
TRBV5-4	TRBJ1-1	-	-	TGTGCCAGCAGCTGGGGGGTGAAGACTGAAGCTTTCTTT	CASSWGVKTEAFF
TRBV12-3/TRBV12-4	TRBJ1-2	-	-	TGTGCCAGCAGTTTGGCAGGGTATGGCTACACCTTC	CASSLAGYGYTF
TRBV4-2	TRBJ2-2	once	TRBD2	TGTGCCAGCAGCCAACGACTAGCGCCACCGAACACCGGGGAGCTGTTTTTT	CASSQRLAPPNTGELFF
TRBV5-1	TRBJ2-5	-	-	TGCGCCAGCAGCTTGGAACAGGGAAGTGTTGGGACCCAGTACTTC	CASSLEQGSVGTQYF
TRBV28	TRBJ2-2	-	TRBD2	TGTGCCAGCAGAAAGGGACTAGCGCAAAACACCGGGGAGCTGTTTTTT	CASRKGLAQNTGELFF
TRBV7-9	TRBJ2-1	-	TRBD2	TGTGCCAGCAGAACCCCAGCGGGAGGCGGTGAGCAGTTCTTC	CASRTPAGGGEQFF
TRBV9	TRBJ2-4	-	-	TGTGCCAGCAGCGTCAGTCAGGGGACGAACATTCAGTACTTC	CASSVSQGTNIQYF
TRBV5-4	TRBJ1-2	-	-	TGTGCCAGCAGCTTGGTCAGGGGAGCTAACTATGGCTACACCTTC	CASSLVRGANYGYTF
TRBV10-3	TRBJ1-2	-	TRBD1	TGTGCCATCAACCGACAGGGGGGTGTCGAGGGCTACACCTTC	CAINRQGGVEGYTF
TRBV11-3	TRBJ1-1	-	-	TGTGCCAGCAGCTTTTGGTCGGCTGAAGCTTTCTTT	CASSFWSAEAFF
TRBV7-2	TRBJ2-5	-	-	TGTGCCAGCAGCGGGGGAGGTCTGGAAGAGACCCAGTACTTC	CASSGGGLEETQYF
TRBV30	TRBJ2-7	-	-	TGTGCCTGGGGGGCTTCTTCCTACGAGCAGTACTTC	CAWGASSYEQYF
TRBV6-5	TRBJ2-7	-	-	TGTGCCAGCAGTTACTCGGAGGGGCTCGAGCAGTACTTC	CASSYSEGLEQYF
TRBV28	TRBJ1-5	-	-	TGTGCCAGCAGTAGCACAGGTCGTCCATATCAGCCCCAGCATTTT	CASSSTGRPYQPQHF
TRBV28	TRBJ1-1	-	TRBD1	TGTGCCAGCAGTCCCCCGGGGACAGGGGCTGATGAAGCTTTCTTT	CASSPPGTGADEAFF
TRBV5-8	TRBJ1-5	-	-	TGTGCCACCCAGAGGGGGGGGGCTGGTAGCAATCAGCCCCAGCATTTT	CATQRGGAGSNQPQHF
TRBV29-1	TRBJ2-1	-	TRBD2	TGCAGCGTTTCGGAAAGGGAGCGGGGATACAATGAGCAGTTCTTC	CSVSERERGYNEQFF
TRBV4-2	TRBJ2-2	-	-	TGTGCCAGCAGCGCTACTGGGGAGCTGTTTTTT	CASSATGELFF